This TCR beta chain was captured by sequencing in a study of preoperative IRX-2 immunotherapy in early breast cancer. Clones were read by immunoSEQ multiplex PCR, and TCRdb kept only the in-frame ones, dropping some. The data show 60,000 or so clones, approximately 93% seen once. V dropped 6 bases and J dropped 6 bases, with 15 bases sitting between them. This CDR3 comprises 14 residues. Germline CDR1 SNHLY, CDR2 FYNNEI. Treatment reported: preoperative locoregional IRX-2 cytokine immunotherapy. This phase Ib study tested locoregional IRX-2 cytokine immunotherapy given before surgery. V and J are TRBV2 and TRBJ1-5, with D unclear. This receptor was identified in a human donor with breast cancer. The specimen was obtained from a patient treated with IRX-2 immunotherapy. In DNA, the CDR3 is TGTGCCAGCAGCGGAACCCCTTCGGGTCAGCCCCAGCATTTT. Protein sequence: CASSGTPSGQPQHF.